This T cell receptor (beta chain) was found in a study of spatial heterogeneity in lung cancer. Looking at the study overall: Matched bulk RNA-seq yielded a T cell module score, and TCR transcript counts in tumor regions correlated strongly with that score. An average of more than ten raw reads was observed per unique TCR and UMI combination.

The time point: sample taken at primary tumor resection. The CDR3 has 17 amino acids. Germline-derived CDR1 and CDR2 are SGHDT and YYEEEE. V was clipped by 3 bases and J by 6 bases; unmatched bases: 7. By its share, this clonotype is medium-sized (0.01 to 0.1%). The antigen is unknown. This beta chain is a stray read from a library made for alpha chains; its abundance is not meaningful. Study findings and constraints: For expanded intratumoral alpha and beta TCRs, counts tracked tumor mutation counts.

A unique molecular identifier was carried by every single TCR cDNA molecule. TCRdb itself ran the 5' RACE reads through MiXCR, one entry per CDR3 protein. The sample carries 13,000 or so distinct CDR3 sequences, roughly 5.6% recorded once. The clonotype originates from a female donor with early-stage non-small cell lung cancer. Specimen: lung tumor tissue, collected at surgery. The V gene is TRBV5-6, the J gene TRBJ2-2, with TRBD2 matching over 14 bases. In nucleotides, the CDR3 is TGTGCCAGCAGCTGGACTAGCGGGGGGTCCAGGTCCGGGGAGCTGTTTTTT. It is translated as CASSWTSGGSRSGELFF.